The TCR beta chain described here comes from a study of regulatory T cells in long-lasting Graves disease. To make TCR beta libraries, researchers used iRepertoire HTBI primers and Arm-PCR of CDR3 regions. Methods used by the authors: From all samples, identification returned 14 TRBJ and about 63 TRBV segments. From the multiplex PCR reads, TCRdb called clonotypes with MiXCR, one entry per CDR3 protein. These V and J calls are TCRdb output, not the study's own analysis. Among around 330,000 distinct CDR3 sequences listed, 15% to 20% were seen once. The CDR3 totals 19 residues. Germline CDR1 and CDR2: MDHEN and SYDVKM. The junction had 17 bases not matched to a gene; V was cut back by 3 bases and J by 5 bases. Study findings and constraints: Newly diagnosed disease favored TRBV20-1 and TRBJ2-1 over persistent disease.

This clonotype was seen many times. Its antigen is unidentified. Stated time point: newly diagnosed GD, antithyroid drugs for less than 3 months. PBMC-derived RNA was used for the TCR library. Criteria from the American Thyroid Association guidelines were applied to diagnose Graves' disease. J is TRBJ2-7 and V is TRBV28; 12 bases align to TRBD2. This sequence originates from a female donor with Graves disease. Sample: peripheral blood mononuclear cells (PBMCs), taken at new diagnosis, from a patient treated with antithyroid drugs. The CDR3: CASSFARTSGARGYDEQYF. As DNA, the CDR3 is TGTGCCAGCAGTTTCGCCCGGACTAGCGGGGCGAGGGGGTACGACGAGCAGTACTTC.